This TCR beta chain was captured in a study of blood T cell repertoires in COVID-19. Sequenced by immunoSEQ multiplex PCR; TCRdb stores in-frame clones only, minus some. Of some 150,000 clones detected, roughly 84% appear once; the ten largest clones hold 5.8%. Exposed volunteers were people who met a COVID-19 case within 2 weeks before study entry. CDR1 is SGHRS, CDR2 YFSETQ, per germline. The junction had 3 bases not matched to a gene; V was cut back by 2 bases and J by 2 bases. CDR3 length: 15 residues. The chain carries TRBV5-1 and TRBJ2-2, with 7 bases fitting TRBD1. The receptor was isolated from a woman aged 50 to 60 who had been exposed to COVID-19. Input material: PBMCs or T cells enriched from blood (not recorded which). CDR3 protein: CASSFDRANTGELFF. The CDR3 DNA reads as TGCGCCAGCAGCTTCGACAGGGCCAACACCGGGGAGCTGTTTTTT. Full variable domain (rest looked up from reference TRBV5-1 and TRBJ2-2): KAGVTQTPRYLIKTRGQQVTLSCSPISGHRSVSWYQQTPGQGLQFLFEYFSETQRNKGNFPGRFSGRQFSNSRSEMNVSTLELGDSALYLCASSFDRANTGELFFGEGSRLTVL.